These 5 T cell receptor beta chains came from one sample sequenced in a study of blood T cell repertoires in COVID-19. The data were produced by immunoSEQ multiplex PCR, yet TCRdb's version contains in-frame clones alone and is incomplete. Of 200,000 or so clones in the sample, about 85% were seen once. The sequenced sample was peripheral blood. The receptors shown here come from a man between 65 and 85 years old with active or convalescent COVID-19.

V gene TRBV14 combines with J gene TRBJ1-4; 8 bases align to TRBD1. There are 15 residues in the CDR3. Germline V gives CDR1 SGHDN, CDR2 FVKESK. The V segment lost 3 bases and the J segment 4 bases; nucleotides outside the gene matches: 4. The CDR3 nucleotides are TGTGCCAGCAGCCAGGCCGGACAGGGTAATGAAAAACTGTTTTTT. Translating it yields CASSQAGQGNEKLFF.

The chain joins TRBV5-4 to TRBJ2-5; 11 nucleotides agree with TRBD1. Germline V gene sequence: CDR1 SGHNT, CDR2 YYREEE (reference sequence). This CDR3 has 17 residues. With V trimmed by 0 bases and J by 5 bases, 9 bases remained unmatched. CDR3 sequence: CASSLEGTGGRWETQYF. Here the CDR3 DNA reads TGTGCCAGCAGCTTGGAAGGGACAGGGGGACGGTGGGAGACCCAGTACTTC.

CDR3 DNA: TGTGCCAGCAGCCAGACTGGCGGGGAGCTGTTTTTT. Translation: CASSQTGGELFF. The rearrangement joins TRBV28 to TRBJ2-2, with D uncertain. This CDR3 has 12 residues. V was trimmed by 6 bases and J by 7 bases, leaving 9 bases between them. In germline, CDR1 is MDHEN, CDR2 SYDVKM.

The V call is TRBV19, the J call TRBJ1-5, with D unresolved. Germline CDR1 is LNHDA and CDR2 is SQIVND (reference sequence). CDR3 length: 13 residues. V lost 0 bases and J lost 5, with 5 bases in between. For the CDR3, the DNA is TGTGCCAGTAGTATAGATATAGATCAGCCCCAGCATTTT. This codes for CASSIDIDQPQHF. Based on the CDR3 plus reference TRBV19 and TRBJ1-5, the full variable domain is DGGITQSPKYLFRKEGQNVTLSCEQNLNHDAMYWYRQDPGQGLRLIYYSQIVNDFQKGDIAEGYSVSREKKESFPLTVTSAQKNPTAFYLCASSIDIDQPQHFGDGTRLSIL.

The chain couples TRBV30 to TRBJ1-1; D perhaps matches TRBD1 (6 bases). CDR3 length equals 11 residues. V gave up 7 bases and J gave up 11 bases, with 17 bases separating them. CDR1 GTSNPN and CDR2 SVGIG come from the germline V gene (reference sequence). The CDR3 is CAYDTGPVAFF. In DNA form, the CDR3 reads TGTGCCTATGACACAGGGCCCGTCGCTTTCTTT. Filled out from reference TRBV30 and TRBJ1-1, the complete variable domain reads SQTIHQWPATLVQPVGSPLSLECTVEGTSNPNLYWYRQAAGRGLQLLFYSVGIGQISSEVPQNLSASRPQDRQFILSSKKLLLSDSGFYLCAYDTGPVAFFGQGTRLTVV.